These T cell receptor beta chains were read from a single sample in a study of blood T cell repertoires in COVID-19. The method was immunoSEQ multiplex PCR; TCRdb's version includes in-frame clones alone and lacks a portion of them. The table records around 100,000 clones, approximately 90% of them present only once. Sequencing input: peripheral blood. The source is a man aged 55 to 70 with acute or convalescent COVID-19. CDR3s include the opening cysteine and the closing phenylalanine or tryptophan. The order of the fields is CDR3 length, J gene, D gene, clone size, V gene, CDR3 protein, CDR3 DNA. D genes are given only for firm matches. Clone size is shown for a subset of rows, as once, few, many or a class of expanded clone.

14	TRBJ2-5	NA	NA	TRBV28	CASSLRDWQETQYF	TGTGCCAGCAGTTTAAGAGATTGGCAAGAGACCCAGTACTTC
12	TRBJ1-5	NA	NA	TRBV19	CASRQPNQPQHF	TGTGCCAGTCGACAGCCGAATCAGCCCCAGCATTTT
14	TRBJ1-1	TRBD1	NA	TRBV7-8	CASSKGQGNTEAFF	TGTGCCAGCAGCAAAGGACAGGGGAACACTGAAGCTTTCTTT
16	TRBJ2-1	TRBD1	NA	TRBV5-4	CASSLADRLLGNEQFF	TGTGCCAGCAGCTTGGCGGACAGGCTGCTTGGCAATGAGCAGTTCTTC
17	TRBJ1-4	TRBD1	NA	TRBV6-1	CASSDKGQPTTNEKLFF	TGTGCCAGCAGTGATAAGGGACAGCCCACAACTAATGAAAAACTGTTTTTT
16	TRBJ2-7	NA	NA	TRBV5-1	CASSLASSGSYYEQYF	TGCGCCAGCAGCTTGGCATCGTCAGGGTCGTATTACGAGCAGTACTTC
14	TRBJ2-7	TRBD1	NA	TRBV28	CASRPGQASYEQYF	TGTGCCAGCAGACCCGGACAGGCCTCCTACGAGCAGTACTTC
16	TRBJ2-4	NA	NA	TRBV19	CASRKDSSTAKNIQYF	TGTGCCAGTAGGAAGGACAGTTCTACAGCCAAAAACATTCAGTACTTC
15	TRBJ1-2	NA	NA	TRBV4-1	CASSQGNGNRYGYTF	TGCGCCAGCAGCCAAGGGAACGGGAACCGCTATGGCTACACCTTC
13	TRBJ2-2	NA	NA	TRBV30	CAWSVRYTGELFF	TGTGCCTGGAGTGTCAGGTACACCGGGGAGCTGTTTTTT
16	TRBJ2-2	TRBD1	NA	TRBV30	CAWSVMRTGGSGELFF	TGTGCCTGGAGTGTAATGAGAACAGGGGGATCCGGGGAGCTGTTTTTT
16	TRBJ2-7	NA	NA	TRBV5-8	CASSLDSSGGSYEQYF	TGTGCCAGCAGCTTGGATTCCTCGGGTGGTAGCTACGAGCAGTACTTC
13	TRBJ1-1	NA	NA	TRBV15	CATSRVFDTEAFF	TGTGCCACCAGCAGAGTCTTCGACACTGAAGCTTTCTTT
16	TRBJ1-1	TRBD1	once	TRBV11-3	CASSHGDRGPGTEAFF	TGTGCCAGCAGCCACGGGGACAGGGGGCCAGGCACTGAAGCTTTCTTT
12	TRBJ1-4	NA	NA	TRBV30	CAWSSSRQELVF	TGTGCCTGGAGTTCATCCCGACAGGAGTTGGTTTTT
14	TRBJ2-3	NA	NA	TRBV28	CASSMVTAGDTQYF	TGTGCCAGCAGTATGGTAACGGCCGGGGATACGCAGTATTTT
12	TRBJ2-7	NA	NA	TRBV5-1	CASSFGTREQYF	TGCGCCAGCAGCTTTGGCACCAGGGAGCAGTACTTC
14	TRBJ1-5	NA	NA	TRBV28	CASSFRGVSQPQHF	TGTGCCAGCAGTTTCCGGGGGGTTAGTCAGCCCCAGCATTTT
12	TRBJ1-2	NA	NA	TRBV7-9	CASSPGLYGYTF	TGTGCCAGCAGCCCCGGACTCTATGGCTACACCTTC
18	TRBJ1-3	TRBD1	NA	TRBV2	CASSEVGFGRGTGNTIYF	TGTGCCAGCAGTGAAGTAGGCTTCGGCAGGGGGACCGGAAACACCATATATTTT
15	TRBJ2-7	TRBD1	NA	TRBV7-2	CASSFRTGPTYEQYF	TGTGCCAGCAGCTTTCGGACAGGCCCAACCTACGAGCAGTACTTC
14	TRBJ2-2	NA	NA	TRBV7-9	CASSAQGYTGELFF	TGTGCCAGCAGCGCACAGGGCTACACCGGGGAGCTGTTTTTT
12	TRBJ2-1	NA	NA	TRBV11-3	CASSPGGGQQFF	TGTGCCAGCAGCCCCGGCGGGGGCCAGCAGTTCTTC
16	TRBJ2-2	NA	NA	TRBV5-5	CATSWMEVPKAGELFF	TGTGCCACCTCCTGGATGGAGGTCCCCAAGGCCGGGGAGCTGTTTTTT
13	TRBJ2-3	TRBD2	NA	TRBV7-3	CASSESGGDTQYF	TGTGCCAGCAGCGAAAGCGGGGGAGATACGCAGTATTTT
13	TRBJ1-5	NA	NA	TRBV7-8	CATRRGIGQPQHF	TGTGCCACCCGTAGGGGGATTGGTCAGCCCCAGCATTTT
15	TRBJ2-7	TRBD2	NA	TRBV24-1	CATSEVASGRVEQYF	TGTGCCACCAGTGAGGTTGCTAGCGGGCGTGTTGAGCAGTACTTC
13	TRBJ1-2	TRBD1	NA	TRBV5-1	CASSSTGDYGYTF	TGCGCCAGCAGCTCGACAGGGGACTATGGCTACACCTTC
14	TRBJ2-6	TRBD1	few	TRBV11-2	CATDRGAGANVLTF	TGTGCCACCGACAGGGGAGCTGGGGCCAACGTCCTGACTTTC
14	TRBJ2-2	NA	once	TRBV19	CASHDRPGVGELFF	TGTGCCAGTCACGACAGACCTGGGGTGGGGGAGCTGTTTTTT
20	TRBJ2-2	TRBD1	once	TRBV9	CASSVAKVDRGPPNTGELFF	TGTGCCAGCAGCGTAGCTAAAGTGGACAGGGGCCCGCCAAACACCGGGGAGCTGTTTTTT
13	TRBJ2-4	NA	NA	TRBV19	CASSKQADDIQYF	TGTGCCAGTAGTAAACAGGCGGACGACATTCAGTACTTC
15	TRBJ2-7	TRBD1	NA	TRBV2	CASSGTQTGAYEQYF	TGTGCCAGCAGTGGTACACAGACAGGGGCCTACGAGCAGTACTTC
13	TRBJ2-7	NA	NA	TRBV4-1	CASSQDIPHEQYF	TGCGCCAGCAGCCAAGATATCCCCCACGAGCAGTACTTC
16	TRBJ2-7	TRBD2	few	TRBV3-1/TRBV3-2	CASSQGLAGVVGEQYF	TGTGCCAGCAGCCAGGGACTAGCGGGAGTGGTTGGCGAGCAGTACTTC
15	TRBJ1-3	NA	once	TRBV6-6	CASRKRGGDGNTIYF	TGTGCCAGCAGAAAACGGGGGGGCGATGGAAACACCATATATTTT
14	TRBJ1-4	NA	NA	TRBV28	CASSLVGANEKLFF	TGTGCCAGCAGTTTGGTAGGGGCCAATGAAAAACTGTTTTTT
13	TRBJ1-2	NA	NA	TRBV10-3	CAISESGDYGYTF	TGTGCCATCAGTGAGTCAGGGGACTATGGCTACACCTTC
15	TRBJ1-5	NA	NA	TRBV5-8	CASSLFRGGNQPQHF	TGTGCCAGCAGCTTGTTCAGGGGTGGCAATCAGCCCCAGCATTTT
15	TRBJ1-4	TRBD1	NA	TRBV24-1	CATSDWDREKEKLFF	TGTGCCACCAGTGACTGGGACAGGGAAAAGGAAAAACTGTTTTTT
15	TRBJ2-4	NA	NA	TRBV11-2	CASSLEPGSGNIQYF	TGTGCCAGCAGCTTAGAGCCGGGGAGTGGAAACATTCAGTACTTC
12	TRBJ2-2	NA	few	TRBV6-5	CASSQGGGELFF	TGTGCCAGCAGTCAGGGTGGCGGGGAGCTGTTTTTT
15	TRBJ2-1	TRBD1	NA	TRBV6-5	CASSYSGRGRGEQFF	TGTGCCAGCAGTTACTCGGGCAGGGGGCGAGGTGAGCAGTTCTTC
17	TRBJ2-1	TRBD2	NA	TRBV18	CASSPNSSGGFYNEQFF	TGTGCCAGCTCACCAAACTCTAGCGGGGGGTTCTACAATGAGCAGTTCTTC
14	TRBJ1-6	NA	NA	TRBV30	CAWSTGGFDSPLHF	TGTGCCTGGAGCACGGGAGGATTCGATTCACCCCTCCACTTT
13	TRBJ1-2	NA	NA	TRBV11-3	CASSFGGFYGYTF	TGTGCCAGCAGCTTTGGGGGCTTCTATGGCTACACCTTC
16	TRBJ1-2	TRBD1	few	TRBV20-1	CSASRVAGGDGYGYTF	TGCAGTGCTAGTCGGGTCGCAGGGGGAGACGGCTATGGCTACACCTTC
15	TRBJ1-6	TRBD1	NA	TRBV10-2	CASSEFRDRDSPLHF	TGCGCCAGCAGTGAGTTCCGGGACAGGGACTCACCCCTCCACTTT
15	TRBJ2-7	TRBD1	NA	TRBV27	CASSRYGTGYYEQYF	TGTGCCAGCAGCCGGTACGGGACAGGGTACTACGAGCAGTACTTC
14	TRBJ2-3	TRBD2	NA	TRBV29-1	CSVGGRAGTDTQYF	TGCAGCGTTGGCGGGAGGGCTGGCACAGATACGCAGTATTTT
19	TRBJ2-1	TRBD2	NA	TRBV4-1	CASSPPMNLAGMTDNEQFF	TGCGCCAGCAGCCCGCCAATGAACCTAGCGGGAATGACCGACAATGAGCAGTTCTTC
16	TRBJ2-2	TRBD1	NA	TRBV14	CASSRQGALNTGELFF	TGTGCCAGCAGCCGACAGGGGGCCTTGAACACCGGGGAGCTGTTTTTT
13	TRBJ1-5	TRBD1	NA	TRBV19	CASQQGGNQPQHF	TGTGCCAGTCAGCAGGGGGGAAATCAGCCCCAGCATTTT
14	TRBJ2-1	NA	NA	TRBV29-1	CSVTGGRVYNEQFF	TGCAGCGTTACGGGGGGCAGGGTCTACAATGAGCAGTTCTTC
13	TRBJ2-3	NA	NA	TRBV28	CASRSSGADTQYF	TGTGCCAGCAGGTCGTCCGGGGCAGATACGCAGTATTTT